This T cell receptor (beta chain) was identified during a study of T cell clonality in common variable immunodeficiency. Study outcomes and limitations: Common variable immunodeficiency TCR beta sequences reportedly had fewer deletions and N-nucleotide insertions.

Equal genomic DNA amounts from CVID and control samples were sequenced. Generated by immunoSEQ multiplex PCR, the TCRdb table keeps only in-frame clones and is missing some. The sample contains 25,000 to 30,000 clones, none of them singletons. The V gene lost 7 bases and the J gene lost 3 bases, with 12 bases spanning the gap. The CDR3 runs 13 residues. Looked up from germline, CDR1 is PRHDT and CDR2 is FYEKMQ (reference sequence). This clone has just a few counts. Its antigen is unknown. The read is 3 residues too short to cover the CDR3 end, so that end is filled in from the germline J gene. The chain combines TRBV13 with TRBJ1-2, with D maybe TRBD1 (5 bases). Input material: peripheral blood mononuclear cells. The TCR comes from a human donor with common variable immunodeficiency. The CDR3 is CASKSGKDYGYTF. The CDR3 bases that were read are TGTGCCAGCAAATCAGGGAAAGACTATGGC.